The 13 T cell receptor beta chains below all came from one sample that was sequenced in a study of T cell repertoires in cytomegalovirus infection. From the reads, TCRdb called clonotypes with MiXCR, one entry per CDR3 protein. The table has fewer than 200,000 distinct CDR3 sequences, over 13% seen once. Sequencing was carried out using PBMCs. The receptors were sampled from a human donor in good health (CMV status not recorded). Some clones in this sample may be carry-over from other donors' samples.

The genes are TRBV12-3 or TRBV12-4 and TRBJ1-1; D unclear. The CDR3 extends over 12 amino acids. The V end lost 6 bases, the J end lost 4 bases, and 9 bases lay between the germline ends. The CDR3 loop is CASSRPLTEAFF. CDR3 DNA: TGTGCCAGCAGCCGCCCTCTCACTGAAGCTTTCTTT.

The genes are TRBV2 and TRBJ2-7; D is unresolved. The CDR3 has 12 amino acids. V was trimmed by 5 bases and J by 5 bases, leaving 10 bases between them. Looked up from germline, CDR1 is SNHLY and CDR2 is FYNNEI. CDR3 amino acids: CASSTSPNEQYF. The DNA of the CDR3 is TGTGCCAGCAGTACGTCTCCTAACGAGCAGTACTTC. The variable domain in full, completed from reference TRBV2 and TRBJ2-7, reads EPEVTQTPSHQVTQMGQEVILRCVPISNHLYFYWYRQILGQKVEFLVSFYNNEISEKSEIFDDQFSVERPDGSNFTLKIRSTKLEDSAMYFCASSTSPNEQYFGPGTRLTVT.

This clonotype was seen a single time. This chain uses TRBV9 with TRBJ2-2; 15 positions match TRBD2. Germline CDR1 is SGDLS and CDR2 is YYNGEE. J gave up 7 bases and V 3 bases, and 13 bases lay outside the gene matches. The length of the CDR3 is 19 residues. The CDR3 nucleotides read TGTGCCAGCAGCGCGAGCCTAGGACTAGCGGGAGGGCAGGGCGGGGAGCTGTTTTTT. Its protein is CASSASLGLAGGQGGELFF.

J is TRBJ2-1 and V is TRBV20-1; TRBD2 agrees at 11 bases. The V gene end was trimmed by 6 bases and the J gene end by 3 bases; junction bases not matched to a gene: 4. There are 14 residues in the CDR3. Germline CDR1 DFQATT, CDR2 SNEGSKA (reference sequence). CDR3 in DNA: TGCAGTGCAGCCGGGACTAGCGGCTACAATGAGCAGTTCTTC. This codes for CSAAGTSGYNEQFF.

The CDR3 bases are TGTGCCAGCACCCAAGGCTCCGGCGGTGGGACCCAGTACTTC. Protein sequence: CASTQGSGGGTQYF. This chain connects TRBV6-2 or TRBV6-3 to TRBJ2-5; the D is unclear. V gave up 7 bases and J gave up 7 bases, with 19 bases separating them. This CDR3 spans 14 amino acids. Germline assignment: CDR1 MNHEY and CDR2 SVGEGT.

In DNA, the CDR3 is TGCAGCGTCATGTTAAATGAGCAGTTCTTC. Translated: CSVMLNEQFF. This sequence joins TRBV29-1 and TRBJ2-1; no clear D. The germline CDR1 and CDR2 sequences are SQVTM and ANQGSEA. The ends were cut back, 6 bases at V and 7 bases at J, with 7 bases in the middle. The CDR3 contains 10 residues.

This clonotype was observed many times. This chain joins TRBV7-2 and TRBJ1-3; the match to TRBD1 covers 10 bases. The germline gives CDR1 SGHTA, CDR2 FQGNSA. The trim removed 5 bases at V and 3 bases at J, leaving 4 bases unmatched. The CDR3 runs to 15 residues. The DNA for the CDR3 is TGTGCCAGCAGCCTCCGGACAGGGGGTGGAAACACCATATATTTT. This gives the protein CASSLRTGGGNTIYF.

This clonotype rates as medium-sized. This sequence joins TRBV7-2 and TRBJ1-1; D is unresolved. V was cut by 2 bases and J by 1 base, with 5 bases left in between. This CDR3 spans 13 amino acids. Germline V gives CDR1 SGHTA, CDR2 FQGNSA. In nucleotides, the CDR3 is TGTGCCAGCAGCTTAATGGGGAACACTGAAGCTTTCTTT. It translates to CASSLMGNTEAFF. Filled out from reference TRBV7-2 and TRBJ1-1, the complete variable domain reads GAGVSQSPSNKVTEKGKDVELRCDPISGHTALYWYRQSLGQGLEFLIYFQGNSAPDKSGLPSDRFSAERTGGSVSTLTIQRTQQEDSAVYLCASSLMGNTEAFFGQGTRLTVV.

In this sample, this clonotype turned up many times. This chain links TRBV10-3 with TRBJ1-4; no firm D call. The length of the CDR3 is 15 residues. CDR1 ENHRY and CDR2 SYGVKD come from the germline V gene. The V and J ends lost 0 bases and 2 bases respectively, with 7 bases between them. The CDR3 sequence: CAISESGVTNEKLFF. Written as DNA, the CDR3 is TGTGCCATCAGTGAGTCCGGGGTGACTAATGAAAAACTGTTTTTT.

In its sample, this clonotype was seen a few times. The V and J genes are TRBV5-1 and TRBJ2-1, with 7 bases that match TRBD1. V shed 4 bases and J 7 bases; nucleotides not matched to a gene: 11. The CDR3 is 15 residues long. The germline V gene has CDR1 SGHRS and CDR2 YFSETQ. CDR3 in DNA: TGCGCCAGCAGCCGGGGTGGGACAGCGGATAATGAGCAGTTCTTC. Protein product: CASSRGGTADNEQFF.

V gene TRBV29-1 combines with J gene TRBJ2-5; the match to TRBD2 covers 7 bases. Trimming at V came to 5 bases and at J to 3 bases, leaving 3 bases not matched to a gene. Per germline, CDR1 SQVTM and CDR2 ANQGSEA. This CDR3 has 12 amino acids. The CDR3 reads CSVSGTKETQYF. CDR3 DNA sequence: TGCAGCGTTTCCGGGACTAAAGAGACCCAGTACTTC.

The V gene is TRBV20-1, the J gene TRBJ1-5; 11 bases line up with TRBD1. This CDR3 is 16 amino acids long. The J segment lost 7 bases and the V segment lost 6 bases, leaving 14 bases of the junction unmatched. CDR1 is DFQATT, CDR2 SNEGSKA, per germline (reference sequence). CDR3 bases: TGCAGTGCCACGCTCTTGGACAGGGGGCAAGGGCAGCCCCAGCATTTT. Translation: CSATLLDRGQGQPQHF.

The J gene is TRBJ2-3, the V gene TRBV7-8, with TRBD2 identical over 10 bases. The CDR3 runs 15 residues. CDR1 and CDR2 from the germline V gene are SGHVS and FQNEAQ. J was trimmed by 5 bases and V by 4 bases; bases with no gene match: 6. The CDR3 is CASSSRGLAIDTQYF. The CDR3 nucleotides read TGTGCCAGCAGCTCCCGGGGACTAGCGATAGATACGCAGTATTTT.